The subject of this entry is one T cell receptor beta chain. What this receptor recognizes is not known. No qualities accompany the bases; no much larger clone lies one base away. This record comes from a study of low-dose radiotherapy and immunotherapy resistance in tumors (dated by TCRdb to between 2020 and 2023). About the investigation overall: Cohort 1 received 0.5 Gy per fraction every 2 weeks, with a prescribed total PTV dose of 6.5 Gy. Patients in Cohort 2 were given 1 Gy per fraction every two weeks, for a total of 13 Gy across 26 weeks. Patients were given nivolumab as a 240 mg flat dose every two weeks and ipilimumab at 1 mg/kg every six weeks, with both drugs delivered intravenously. Cyclophosphamide 200 mg/m2 was administered intravenously every two weeks, one day before each radiation and immunotherapy administration. Patients took aspirin 300 mg orally once daily for four cycles, starting on cycle 1 day 1. Trial participants were not randomized into treatment groups. Eight patients were included in the translational analysis, namely three from the first dose cohort plus the first five from the second dose cohort.

To make first-strand cDNA, Superscript III was used along with a set of TRAV- and TRBV-specific primers so that both the TCRalpha and TCRbeta chains were covered. A roughly 22-cycle PCR with Phusion amplified the TCRs, pairing a constant-region primer with the adapter that was attached to the V primers. The MessageAmp II aRNA Amplification Kit was used to amplify the isolated mRNA, with in vitro transcription run for 15 to 20 hours at 37 degrees C. mRNA for TCR sequencing was isolated with the Dynabeads mRNA DIRECT Purification Kit. A second approximately 25-cycle Phusion PCR added indexed Illumina adapters, and products were purified with AMPure XP beads. Per the original workflow: Using custom Perl scripts, TCR sequences encoding the same protein were pooled, out-of-frame sequences were removed, and the abundance of each clonotype was computed. The analysis excluded TCR sequences that were supported by just one read. Repertoire metrics included Shannon entropy, Gini index, clonality, richness, and frequency of TCRs shared between repertoires. TCRdb itself trimmed the public reads at Q25 with fastp, ran MiXCR and retained productive beta chains. Rows with one shared CDR3 protein collapse into an entry with the most common genes and DNA. It is TCRdb's table, rather than the study itself, that gives the V and J calls and clone size. The sample table holds about 9,800 distinct CDR3 sequences, of which around 72% were seen once. Of the sample, roughly 1.5% falls within the top ten clones.

Donors were enrolled in RACIN, a single-arm phase I dose-escalation trial combining nivolumab, ipilimumab, aspirin, low-dose cyclophosphamide and low-dose radiotherapy. To be eligible, a patient needed to have an advanced solid tumor that was TIL-negative. The CDR3 holds 15 amino acids from the cysteine to the phenylalanine. Kept here is only the CDR3 DNA, which spans 45 bases and is read in frame from base 1. V is trimmed back by 6 bases and J by 1 base, and the junction contains 8 bases that no gene match accounts for. Looking up the germline V gene yields CDR1 SQVTM and CDR2 ANQGSEA. The chain links TRBV29-1 with TRBJ2-3; TRBD1 agrees with 9 junctional bases. This sequence originates from a human donor with advanced metastatic prostate, ovarian, gallbladder or colorectal cancer (not recorded which). This table probably holds off-target reads from a library built for another chain. The CDR3 reads CSVYRGPQGTDTQYF. The nucleotides read TGCAGCGTGTACAGGGGGCCTCAAGGCACAGATACGCAGTATTTT.